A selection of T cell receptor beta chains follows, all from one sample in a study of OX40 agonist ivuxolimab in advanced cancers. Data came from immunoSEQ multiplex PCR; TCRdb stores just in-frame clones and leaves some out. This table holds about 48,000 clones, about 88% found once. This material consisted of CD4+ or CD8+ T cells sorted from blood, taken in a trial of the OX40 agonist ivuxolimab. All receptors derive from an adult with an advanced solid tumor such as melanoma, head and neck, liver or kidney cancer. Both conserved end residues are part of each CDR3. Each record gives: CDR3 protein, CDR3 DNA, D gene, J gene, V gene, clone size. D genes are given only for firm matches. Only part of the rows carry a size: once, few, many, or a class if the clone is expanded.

CASSHSYGQLQSYEQYF	TGTGCCAGCAGCCATAGTTACGGACAGTTACAGTCCTACGAGCAGTACTTC	NA	TRBJ2-7	TRBV5-6	NA
CASSPGLAAYEQYF	TGTGCCAGCAGCCCAGGACTAGCCGCCTACGAGCAGTACTTC	TRBD2	TRBJ2-7	TRBV2	medium-sized
CASSRAGETQYF	TGTGCCAGCAGCCGGGCCGGGGAGACCCAGTACTTC	NA	TRBJ2-5	TRBV5-6	NA
CASSPGTSGRNEQFF	TGTGCCAGCAGCCCCGGGACTAGCGGGAGGAATGAGCAGTTCTTC	TRBD2	TRBJ2-1	TRBV5-4	NA
CASSSSGTGYEQYF	TGCGCCAGCAGCTCGTCCGGGACAGGGTACGAGCAGTACTTC	TRBD1	TRBJ2-7	TRBV5-1	NA
CASSLEMNTEAFF	TGTGCCAGCAGCTTAGAAATGAACACTGAAGCTTTCTTT	NA	TRBJ1-1	TRBV7-6	NA
CASSFLAPGTQYF	TGTGCCAGCAGCTTTTTGGCGCCAGGGACCCAGTACTTC	NA	TRBJ2-5	TRBV7-9	NA
CASSRASRDRRNEQFF	TGTGCCAGCAGCCGCGCATCCCGGGACAGGCGTAATGAGCAGTTCTTC	TRBD1	TRBJ2-1	TRBV7-8	NA
CASSSQSGNYEQYF	TGTGCCAGCAGCTCCCAAAGCGGGAACTACGAGCAGTACTTC	TRBD2	TRBJ2-7	TRBV7-2	NA
CASSEAGSKETQYF	TGTGCCAGCAGTGAGGCGGGGAGTAAAGAGACCCAGTACTTC	NA	TRBJ2-5	TRBV25-1	NA
CASQQNRGTEAFF	TGTGCCAGCCAACAAAACAGGGGGACTGAAGCTTTCTTT	TRBD1	TRBJ1-1	TRBV28	NA
CASSDLGRGNNEQFF	TGTGCCAGCAGTGACTTAGGGAGGGGAAACAATGAGCAGTTCTTC	TRBD2	TRBJ2-1	TRBV6-4	NA
CASSEGTGNTGELFF	TGTGCCAGCAGCGAGGGGACAGGGAACACCGGGGAGCTGTTTTTT	TRBD1	TRBJ2-2	TRBV9	once
CASSVGWHPTTNEKLFF	TGTGCCAGCAGCGTAGGGTGGCACCCCACAACTAATGAAAAACTGTTTTTT	NA	TRBJ1-4	TRBV9	NA
CASSETGIPQETQYF	TGTGCCAGCAGCGAAACAGGGATCCCCCAAGAGACCCAGTACTTC	NA	TRBJ2-5	TRBV2	NA
CASSISPGTDTQYF	TGTGCCAGTAGTATATCCCCAGGAACTGATACGCAGTATTTT	NA	TRBJ2-3	TRBV19	NA
CASSHPPGQGTEGGIF	TGTGCCAGCAGCCACCCGCCGGGACAGGGGACCGAAGGGGGGATCTTC	TRBD1	TRBJ2-7	TRBV28	NA
CSVSGGADTQYF	TGCAGCGTGAGCGGCGGGGCAGATACGCAGTATTTT	NA	TRBJ2-3	TRBV29-1	NA
CASSSDSPGNTIYF	TGCGCCAGCAGCTCAGACAGTCCTGGAAACACCATATATTTT	NA	TRBJ1-3	TRBV5-1	NA
CASSQSSGPYGDTQYF	TGTGCCAGCAGCCAGTCTAGCGGTCCATACGGAGATACGCAGTATTTT	TRBD2	TRBJ2-3	TRBV27	NA
CAISLRTASGANVLTF	TGTGCCATCAGTTTAAGGACCGCCTCCGGGGCCAACGTCCTGACTTTC	NA	TRBJ2-6	TRBV10-3	NA
CASNRDRASNQPQHF	TGTGCCAGCAATCGGGACAGGGCGAGCAATCAGCCCCAGCATTTT	TRBD1	TRBJ1-5	TRBV28	NA
CASSLETQDTQYF	TGCGCCAGCAGCTTGGAGACTCAGGATACGCAGTATTTT	NA	TRBJ2-3	TRBV5-1	NA
CAWSVRRQGNKYTQYF	TGTGCCTGGAGTGTACGGAGGCAGGGGAACAAGTATACGCAGTATTTT	NA	TRBJ2-3	TRBV30	NA
CASSAGTGGSGANVLTF	TGTGCCAGCAGCGCCGGGACAGGGGGCTCTGGGGCCAACGTCCTGACTTTC	TRBD1	TRBJ2-6	TRBV5-8	NA
CASSFPGLETQYF	TGTGCCAGCAGCTTTCCAGGACTTGAGACCCAGTACTTC	NA	TRBJ2-5	TRBV11-2	NA
CASSPHIGQNTEAFF	TGTGCCAGCAGCCCGCATATCGGACAGAACACTGAAGCTTTCTTT	NA	TRBJ1-1	TRBV7-9	NA
CASTPGPGTIGNTEAFF	TGTGCCAGTACCCCCGGTCCAGGCACGATAGGGAACACTGAAGCTTTCTTT	NA	TRBJ1-1	TRBV19	NA
CASSLSVAGGLEQYF	TGTGCCAGCAGTTTATCAGTAGCGGGAGGCCTCGAGCAGTACTTC	TRBD2	TRBJ2-7	TRBV27	NA
CASRDSTQETQYF	TGCGCCAGCAGAGACAGTACCCAAGAGACCCAGTACTTC	NA	TRBJ2-5	TRBV5-1	NA
CASSDGSQPQHF	TGTGCCAGCAGTGATGGAAGTCAGCCCCAGCATTTT	NA	TRBJ1-5	TRBV2	NA